This T cell receptor beta chain was sequenced during a study of blood T cell repertoires in COVID-19. The CDR3 has 17 residues. Germline CDR1 LNHDA, CDR2 SQIVND (reference sequence). V shed 1 base and J shed 1 base, with 16 bases lying between them. Enrolled through a virtual design, the participants were between roughly 18 and 100 years of age and came from under 25 US areas. Cohort placement rested on clinical history that participants reported themselves. The assay was immunoSEQ multiplex PCR, and TCRdb's table has in-frame clones only and misses some. This table has 250,000 or so clones, 88% appearing once.

The clonotype was recovered from a woman aged 40-49 years with acute COVID-19. V usage is TRBV19 and J usage is TRBJ1-2; D is unclear. Sequenced: PBMCs or T cells enriched from blood (not recorded which). In DNA form, the CDR3 reads TGTGCCAGTAGTATAGCGGAGGGCCAGACGATTAACTATGGCTACACCTTC. It specifies CASSIAEGQTINYGYTF.